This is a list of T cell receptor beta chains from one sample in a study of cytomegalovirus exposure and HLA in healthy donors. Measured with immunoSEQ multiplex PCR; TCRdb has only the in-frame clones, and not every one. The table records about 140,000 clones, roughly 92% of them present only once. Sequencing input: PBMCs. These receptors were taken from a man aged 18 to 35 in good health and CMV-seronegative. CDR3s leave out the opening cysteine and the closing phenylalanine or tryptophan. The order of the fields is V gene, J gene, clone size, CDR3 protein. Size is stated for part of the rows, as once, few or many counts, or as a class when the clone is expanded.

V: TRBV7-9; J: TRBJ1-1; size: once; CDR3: ASSPPISGGTEAF
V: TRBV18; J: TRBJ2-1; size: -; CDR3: ASSPLADNEQF
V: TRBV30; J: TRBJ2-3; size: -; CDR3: AWRIGTSGIDTQY
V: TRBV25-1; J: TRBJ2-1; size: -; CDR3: ASSEPRESGNFKQF
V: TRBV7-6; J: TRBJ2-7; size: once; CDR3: ASSSRSTSGGDEQY
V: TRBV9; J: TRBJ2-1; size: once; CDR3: ASSVDETKQF
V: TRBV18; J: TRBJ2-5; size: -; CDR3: ASSLRGLREETQY
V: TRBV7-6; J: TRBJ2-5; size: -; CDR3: ASSLNTKETQY
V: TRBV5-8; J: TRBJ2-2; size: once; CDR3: ASSLGTGRTGELF
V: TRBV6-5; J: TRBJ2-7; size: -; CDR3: ASRPGTGSSYEQY
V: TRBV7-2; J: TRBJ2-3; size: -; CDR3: ASSLSGARTDTQY
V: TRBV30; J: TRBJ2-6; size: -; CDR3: AWMEGPGANVLT
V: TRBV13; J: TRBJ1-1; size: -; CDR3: ASSLTGQGAPRVVAF
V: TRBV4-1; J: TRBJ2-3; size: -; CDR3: ASSQGESSFPDTQY